This TCR beta chain was recorded in a study of blood T cells in healthy people across ages (dated by TCRdb to between 2014 and 2016). About the investigation overall: In model experiments, template switching captured roughly one uniquely barcoded TCR beta cDNA molecule for every two T cells. Using deep sequencing normalized with unique cDNA molecular identifiers, the study measured how TCR beta repertoire diversity changes with age. Four age groups were formed from the donors: young (average approximately 15 years), middle-aged (more than 35), aged (about 62) and long-lived (about 80). To avoid experimental bias, donors of different ages were randomly spread across the sequencing lanes. Using the same blood draw, the study looked at two additional independent replicas of 1 million unique cDNA reads for two donors, one aged 18 to 30 and the other aged 80 or older.

Note on this clonotype: This clone's antigen is unknown. The sample holds no much larger clone one base away, and base qualities are not on file.

Library preparation used 5' RACE. Sequencing relied on an Illumina HiSeq 2500. A second about 7 to 12 cycle PCR used a sample-barcoded 5' primer and a J-beta primer mix. Each TCR beta cDNA molecule received a unique molecular identifier from a template-switch 5' adaptor carrying 12 random nucleotides. Each sample yielded at least 3 million CDR3-containing paired-end reads. First-strand cDNA was synthesized from all RNA with the Mint cDNA synthesis kit, primed by a TRBC-specific oligonucleotide. After uracil-DNA glycosylase treatment, a first 18-cycle PCR used universal primers M1SS and BC2_uni_R on all cDNA. In the source study's methods: For normalization, 1 million high-quality reads were randomly selected from each sample, with every read carrying a distinct molecular identifier. Reads with shared molecular identifiers were discarded instead of being binned into consensus sequences. MiTCR, run with a Q25 quality threshold and the strictest error-elimination algorithm, handled CDR3 identification, clonotype clustering and error correction. Lower-bound total TCR beta diversity was estimated with a nonparametric unseen species model using Euler transformation. TCRdb applied fastp at Q25 and MiXCR to the public reads, then kept only in-frame beta chains. Rows are unified per CDR3 protein, each entry keeping the most common DNA and genes. In this record, the V and J calls reflect TCRdb's handling and not the investigators' own analysis. This sample holds 890,000 or so distinct CDR3 sequences; around 62% were observed only once. Of the sample, roughly a quarter falls within the top ten clones.

Donors were roughly 40 systemically healthy Caucasian individuals from Russia aged roughly 6 to 100 years. Around 9.9 milliliters of peripheral blood were collected from each donor into EDTA-treated Vacutainer tubes. Ficoll-Paque density-gradient centrifugation was used to isolate PBMCs, with at least 6.5 million per sample. Trizol reagent was used to extract total RNA from PBMCs, with at least 6 micrograms per sample. The percentages of naive CD45RAhigh/CD27high T cells were determined by flow cytometry on a PBMC aliquot from every donor. CDR1 is given as MNHEY and CDR2 as SMNVEV, both from the germline V gene (reference sequence). The CDR3 holds 16 amino acids from the cysteine to the phenylalanine. The DNA shown is the 48-base CDR3, in frame from base 1. The junction carries 22 bases between V and J, which are trimmed by 8 bases and 5 bases respectively. Broader findings and caveats from the paper: Total diversity estimates from one million sequenced T cells were considered lower bounds and underestimates. Observed TCR beta diversity per million T cells fell roughly linearly with age, and a significant reduction was already apparent by age about 36. Compared with the aged group, more naive CD4+ T cells, fewer expanded clones and increased TCR diversity were shown by the long-lived group, suggesting age selection. The percentage of naive T cells measured by flow cytometry correlated strongly with observed TCR beta diversity. Because donor CMV infection status was unknown, age-related changes in expanded clonotypes were potentially confounded. Conclusive comparison of naive and antigen-experienced compartments was prevented by the profiling of bulk unsorted PBMCs.

The material sequenced was blood. The V and J segments used are TRBV27 and TRBJ1-5; no D gene is confidently identified. The TCR was taken from a man aged 25 to 40 in good health. The sequenced DNA: TGTGCCAGCGCACCCGACAAGGGCTTCGATCATCAGCCCCAGCATTTT. Translated, it reads CASAPDKGFDHQPQHF.